This is a list of T cell receptor beta chains from one sample in a study of monozygotic twins with inflammatory bowel disease. One entry per CDR3 protein, without DNA, is what TCRdb gives after re-calling the 5' RACE reads. The repertoire table contains approximately 400,000 distinct CDR3 sequences. Material for sequencing was blood. These receptors were collected from a human donor with ulcerative colitis or Crohn's disease, or a healthy co-twin of an affected twin (not recorded which). The CDR3 runs from the conserved cysteine through the conserved F or W.

>TRBJ2-7|TRBV4-1
CASSQEPYSGGNSYEQYF
>TRBJ1-5|TRBV6-2/TRBV6-3
CATSDRNQPQHF
>TRBJ2-2|TRBV12-3/TRBV12-4
CASSSDLLDTGELFF
>TRBJ2-1|TRBV12-3/TRBV12-4
CASRSGATQFF
>TRBJ1-1|TRBV18
CASSPNRQTTNTEAFF
>TRBJ2-5|TRBV21-1
CASSKWREGETQYF
>TRBJ2-1|TRBV7-9
CASSSTLQGRGNEQFF
>TRBJ2-2|TRBV12-3/TRBV12-4
CASGPKSGPNTGELFF
>TRBJ1-1|TRBV3-1
CASSQGRQPNTEAFF
>TRBJ2-7|TRBV19
CASSYRPTSGGRYEQYF
>TRBJ2-5|TRBV4-3
CASSLGGTLQETQYF
>TRBJ1-5|TRBV18
CASSPPGGRSNQPQHF
>TRBJ2-5|TRBV5-1
CASSLVGGTETQYF
>TRBJ2-1|TRBV6-5
CASSLPTGTSGRYEQFF
>TRBJ2-1|TRBV20-1
CSAISVAGYYEQFF
>TRBJ2-3|TRBV7-3
CASSSDYSSTDTQYF
>TRBJ1-6|TRBV4-3
CASSQEATESSDSPLHF
>TRBJ2-1|TRBV29-1
CSVEGGQGLYNEQFF
>TRBJ1-2|TRBV30
CACPSWSGYTF
>TRBJ2-1|TRBV11-2
CASSLMDVLAGGPHDEQFF
>TRBJ2-2|TRBV3-1
CASSQEWVGTGELFF
>TRBJ2-5|TRBV7-9
CASSFVGRQETQYF
>TRBJ2-7|TRBV12-3/TRBV12-4
CASSFRQSYEQYF
>TRBJ2-7|TRBV15
CATSRDRGLKKQYF
>TRBJ2-5|TRBV20-1
CSARGLQETQYF
>TRBJ2-7|TRBV7-9
CASSLGPSNEQYF
>TRBJ2-2|TRBV28
CASSFLGSTGELFF
>TRBJ1-5|TRBV6-2/TRBV6-3
CASRSPSGNQPQHF
>TRBJ2-7|TRBV20-1
CSARQPSTYEQYF
>TRBJ2-2|TRBV9
CASSPTVRIGGELFF
>TRBJ2-7|TRBV28
CASSLGHGTGEQYF
>TRBJ1-2|TRBV9
CASSVAVKDGYTF
>TRBJ2-5|TRBV7-9
CASSPGASQETQYF
>TRBJ2-1|TRBV18
CASSPGLADNEQFF
>TRBJ2-3|TRBV25-1
CASSGRDRGQDTQYF
>TRBJ2-4|TRBV20-1
CSVLGQILAKNIQYF
>TRBJ2-7|TRBV5-1
CASSFGGEIPTYEQYF
>TRBJ2-3|TRBV3-1
CASSQDGAVSDTQYF
>TRBJ1-3|TRBV5-1
CASSDGGTLSGNTIYF
>TRBJ2-2|TRBV11-1
CASSLPLQEWGGTGELFF